This T cell receptor beta chain was identified during a study of blood T cell repertoires in COVID-19 (dated by TCRdb to 2020 to 2022). Background for the entire study: Samples covering the acute and convalescent phases of COVID-19 were provided by collaborators in the United States, Italy and Spain. Samples were obtained from the ongoing ImmuneRACE study (first 160 participants) and from 1,254 subjects provided by 6 global collaborators. The prospective study material was composed of cDNA or gDNA derived from T cells, B-cell-depleted T cells, or PBMCs. The repertoires were made available in a free public database intended to serve as a resource for research on the immune response to SARS-CoV-2. Deeply sampled blood TCRbeta repertoires from subjects exposed to, actively infected with, or recovered from COVID-19 were included in the dataset. Where available, HLA class I and class II types were taken from metadata supplied by the sample provider and were not determined by assay-based typing. Sample metadata almost always included a de-identified subject ID, COVID-19 status, age in years and sex. The research as a whole found: Clinical and demographic metadata were provided uncurated, with the amount varying by source and participant.

This clone was seen once. No cognate antigen has been identified for it. The sample holds no much larger clone one base away, and base qualities are not on file. A second Seattle source provided samples from volunteer blood donors who had recovered from COVID-19. Collaborating institutions collected whole blood in K2EDTA tubes following their own protocols. For TCRbeta analysis, collaborators shipped samples in one of three forms: frozen whole blood, isolated PBMCs, or DNA extracted from either of those sample types. The immunoSEQ Assay, a bias-controlled multiplex PCR, was used to amplify TCRbeta CDR3 regions from genomic DNA. In the paper's pipeline: The number of nucleated cells in each sample was estimated by amplification of reference gene primers within the assay. To quantify the absolute abundance of each unique TCRbeta CDR3 rearrangement, sequence reads were collapsed and filtered. For each sample, productive Simpson clonality was calculated as the square root of Simpson's diversity index over productive rearrangements. Drawn from immuneACCESS, this table holds only the in-frame rearrangements with V and J called that TCRdb kept. Clones are partly lost; checked studies trace under half to an unresolved V gene and leave the rest unexplained. Clone size and V and J calls were adopted from that table, with D and trimming inferred from the DNA. The table for this sample lists 270,000 or so clones; 75% to 90% of them were counted only once. The biggest ten clones account for 3.5% to 5% of the sample.

At the junction V is shortened by 7 bases and J by 8 bases; bases outside the gene matches: 7. From its cysteine to its phenylalanine, the CDR3 spans 15 amino acids. The entry retains the CDR3 DNA only, 45 bases that are in frame from base 1. According to the germline V gene, CDR1 reads SNHLY and CDR2 reads FYNNEI. The sequence links TRBV2 to TRBJ2-2, with 13 bases matching TRBD2. The specimen sequenced was peripheral blood. The receptor's source is a woman between 35 and 50 years old who had recovered from COVID-19. The sequence in DNA is TGTGCCAGCAACCGACTAGCGGGGGGTGGTGGGGAGCTGTTTTTT. This yields the protein CASNRLAGGGGELFF.